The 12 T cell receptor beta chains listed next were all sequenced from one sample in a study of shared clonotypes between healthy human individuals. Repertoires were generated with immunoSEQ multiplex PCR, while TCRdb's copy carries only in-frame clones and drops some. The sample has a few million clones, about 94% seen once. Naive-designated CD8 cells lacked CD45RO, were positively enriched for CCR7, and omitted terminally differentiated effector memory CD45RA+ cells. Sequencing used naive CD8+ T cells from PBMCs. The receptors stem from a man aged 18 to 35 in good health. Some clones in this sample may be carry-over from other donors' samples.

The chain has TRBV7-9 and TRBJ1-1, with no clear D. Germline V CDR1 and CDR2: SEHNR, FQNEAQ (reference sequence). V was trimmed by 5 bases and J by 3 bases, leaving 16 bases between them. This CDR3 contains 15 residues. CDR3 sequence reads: CASSASREWDTEAFF. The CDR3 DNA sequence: TGTGCCAGCAGCGCTTCCCGGGAATGGGACACTGAAGCTTTCTTT. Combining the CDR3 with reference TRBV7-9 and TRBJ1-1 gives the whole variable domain DTGVSQNPRHKITKRGQNVTFRCDPISEHNRLYWYRQTLGQGPEFLTYFQNEAQLEKSRLLSDRFSAERPKGSFSTLEIQRTEQGDSAMYLCASSASREWDTEAFFGQGTRLTVV.

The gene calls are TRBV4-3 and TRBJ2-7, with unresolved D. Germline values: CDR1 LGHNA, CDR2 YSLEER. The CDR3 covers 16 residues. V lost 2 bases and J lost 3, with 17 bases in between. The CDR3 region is CASSQSRAEGLYEQYF. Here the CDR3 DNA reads TGCGCCAGCAGCCAATCTCGGGCGGAAGGCCTCTACGAGCAGTACTTC.

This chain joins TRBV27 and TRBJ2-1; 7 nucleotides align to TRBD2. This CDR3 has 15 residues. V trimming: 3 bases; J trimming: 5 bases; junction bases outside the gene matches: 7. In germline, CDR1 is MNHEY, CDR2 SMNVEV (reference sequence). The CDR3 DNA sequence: TGTGCCAGCAGTTTCTTGCGGGAGCGGAACAATGAGCAGTTCTTC. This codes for CASSFLRERNNEQFF.

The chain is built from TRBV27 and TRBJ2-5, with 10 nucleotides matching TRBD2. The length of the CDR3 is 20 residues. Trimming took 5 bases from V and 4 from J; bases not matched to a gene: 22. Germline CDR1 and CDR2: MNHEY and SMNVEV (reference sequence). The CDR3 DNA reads TGTGCCAGCAGTCCGCCCGGAGGGGTTAGGGCAGCGGGAGGGCCAGAGACCCAGTACTTC. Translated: CASSPPGGVRAAGGPETQYF.

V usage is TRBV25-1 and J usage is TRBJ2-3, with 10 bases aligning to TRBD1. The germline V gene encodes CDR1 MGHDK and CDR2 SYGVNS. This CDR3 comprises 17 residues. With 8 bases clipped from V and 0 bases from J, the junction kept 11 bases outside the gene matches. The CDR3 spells CASATGGEGPSTDTQYF. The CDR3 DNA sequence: TGTGCCAGCGCGACAGGGGGCGAGGGACCTAGCACAGATACGCAGTATTTT. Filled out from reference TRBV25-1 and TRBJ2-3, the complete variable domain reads EADIYQTPRYLVIGTGKKITLECSQTMGHDKMYWYQQDPGMELHLIHYSYGVNSTEKGDLSSESTVSRIRTEHFPLTLESARPSHTSQYLCASATGGEGPSTDTQYFGPGTRLTVL.

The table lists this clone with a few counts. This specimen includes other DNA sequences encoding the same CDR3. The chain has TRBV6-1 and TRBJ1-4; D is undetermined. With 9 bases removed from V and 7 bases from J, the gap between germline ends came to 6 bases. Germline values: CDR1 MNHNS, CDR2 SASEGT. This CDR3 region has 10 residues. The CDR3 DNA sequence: TGTGCCAGTTCGGGTGAAAAACTGTTTTTT. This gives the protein CASSGEKLFF.

CDR3 sequence reads: CASSLSEKSYEQYF. The CDR3 nucleotides are TGTGCCAGCAGTTTATCCGAGAAGTCCTACGAGCAGTACTTC. The rearrangement links TRBV28 to TRBJ2-7; D is uncertain. The V and J ends lost 1 base and 1 base respectively, with 8 bases between them. The germline gives CDR1 MDHEN, CDR2 SYDVKM. The CDR3 spans 14 residues.

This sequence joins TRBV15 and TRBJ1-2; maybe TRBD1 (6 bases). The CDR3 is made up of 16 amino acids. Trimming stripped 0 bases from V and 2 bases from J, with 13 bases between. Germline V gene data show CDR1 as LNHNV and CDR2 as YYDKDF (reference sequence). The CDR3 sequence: CATSREFRDINYGYTF. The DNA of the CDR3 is TGTGCCACCAGCAGAGAATTTCGGGACATCAACTATGGCTACACCTTC.

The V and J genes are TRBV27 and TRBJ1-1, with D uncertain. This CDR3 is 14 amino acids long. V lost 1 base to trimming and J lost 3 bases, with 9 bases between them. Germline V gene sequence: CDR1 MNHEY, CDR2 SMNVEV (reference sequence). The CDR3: CASSLYWSDTEAFF. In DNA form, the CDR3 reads TGTGCCAGCAGTTTATATTGGTCAGACACTGAAGCTTTCTTT.

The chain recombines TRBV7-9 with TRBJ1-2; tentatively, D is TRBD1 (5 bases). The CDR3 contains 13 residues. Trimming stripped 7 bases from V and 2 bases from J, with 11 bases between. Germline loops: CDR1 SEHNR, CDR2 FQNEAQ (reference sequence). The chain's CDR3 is CASTAPGNYGYTF. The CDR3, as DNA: TGTGCCAGCACAGCACCAGGGAACTATGGCTACACCTTC.

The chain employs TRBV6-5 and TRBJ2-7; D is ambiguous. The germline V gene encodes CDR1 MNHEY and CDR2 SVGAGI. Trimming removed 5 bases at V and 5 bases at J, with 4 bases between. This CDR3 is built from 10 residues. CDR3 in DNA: TGTGCCAGCAGTGAAAACGAGCAGTACTTC. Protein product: CASSENEQYF.

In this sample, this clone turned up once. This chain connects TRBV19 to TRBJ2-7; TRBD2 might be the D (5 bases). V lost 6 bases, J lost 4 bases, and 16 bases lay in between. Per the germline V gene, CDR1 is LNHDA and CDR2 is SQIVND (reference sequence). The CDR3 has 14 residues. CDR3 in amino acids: CASRSGSRRYEQYF. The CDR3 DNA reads TGTGCCAGTAGGTCGGGGAGTAGGCGTTACGAGCAGTACTTC.